The TCR beta chain under discussion was sequenced for a study of cytomegalovirus exposure and HLA in healthy donors. It was with 60 Vbeta and 13 Jbeta primers that the PCR ran. Clones were read by immunoSEQ multiplex PCR, and TCRdb kept only the in-frame ones, dropping some. The profile shows over 100,000 clones, about two thirds of them singletons. CDR1 SGDLS and CDR2 YYNGEE come from the germline V gene. The trim removed 2 bases at V and 2 bases at J, leaving 4 bases unmatched. The CDR3 loop spans 15 amino acids. Donors were ostensibly healthy at sampling, although undocumented immune exposures were probable. Study-wide results and limits: Overall, around 150 TCR beta chains were annotated as cytomegalovirus-associated. Later analysis suggested most CMV-associated TCR beta chains were HLA-restricted. It was likely that a cluster of highly shared sequence variants was a sequencing artifact.

Worth noting for this clone: The antigen is unknown.

V usage is TRBV9 and J usage is TRBJ2-7; 10 bases line up with TRBD1. The TCR comes from a woman aged 35 to 49 in good health and CMV-seronegative. Sequenced input: PBMCs. The CDR3 DNA is TGTGCCAGCAGCGTCGGGACAGGGGCTCCCTACGAGCAGTACTTC. Amino acid sequence: CASSVGTGAPYEQYF.